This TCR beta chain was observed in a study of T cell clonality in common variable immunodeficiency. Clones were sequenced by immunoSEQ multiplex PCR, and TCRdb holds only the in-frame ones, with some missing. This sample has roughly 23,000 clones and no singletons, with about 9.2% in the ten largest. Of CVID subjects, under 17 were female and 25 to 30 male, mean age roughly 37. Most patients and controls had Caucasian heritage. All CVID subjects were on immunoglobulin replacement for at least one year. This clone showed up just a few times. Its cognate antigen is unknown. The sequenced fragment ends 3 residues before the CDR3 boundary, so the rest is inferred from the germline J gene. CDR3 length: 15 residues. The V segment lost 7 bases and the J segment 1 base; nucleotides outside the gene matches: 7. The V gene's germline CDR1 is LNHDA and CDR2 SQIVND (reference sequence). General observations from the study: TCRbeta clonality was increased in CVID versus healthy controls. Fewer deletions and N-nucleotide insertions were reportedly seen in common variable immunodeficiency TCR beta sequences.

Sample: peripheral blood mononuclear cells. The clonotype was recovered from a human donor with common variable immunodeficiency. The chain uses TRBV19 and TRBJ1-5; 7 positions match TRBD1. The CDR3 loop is CASKNTGQSNQPQHF. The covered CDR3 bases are TGTGCCAGTAAAAATACGGGACAGAGCAATCAGCCC.